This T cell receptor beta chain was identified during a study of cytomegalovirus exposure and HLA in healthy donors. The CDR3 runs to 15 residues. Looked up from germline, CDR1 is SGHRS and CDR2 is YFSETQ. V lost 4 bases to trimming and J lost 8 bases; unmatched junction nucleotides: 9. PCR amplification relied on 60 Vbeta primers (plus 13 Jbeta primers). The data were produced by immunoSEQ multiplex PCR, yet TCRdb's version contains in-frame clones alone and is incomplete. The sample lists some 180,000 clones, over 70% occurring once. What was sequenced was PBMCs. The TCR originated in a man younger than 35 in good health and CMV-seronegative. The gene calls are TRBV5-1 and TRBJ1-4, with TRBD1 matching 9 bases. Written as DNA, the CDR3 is TGCGCCAGCAGCCCGAGTCCCGGGACAGGGGAAAAACTGTTTTTT. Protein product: CASSPSPGTGEKLFF.